This TCR beta chain came from a study of T cell responses to AZD1222 COVID-19 vaccine. As for this clone: Its antigen remains unidentified.

Whole-study findings and limits: Just six people given AZD1222 tested seropositive at baseline.

There are 16 residues in the CDR3. The germline gives CDR1 SGHTA, CDR2 FQGNSA. V was pared by 4 bases and J by 5 bases, with 12 bases of the junction left unmatched. Only in-frame clones appear in the TCRdb table, and some are missing; sequencing was by immunoSEQ multiplex PCR. The data show roughly 100,000 clones, more than 85% seen once. The TCR was taken from an adult in good health. The sample consisted of peripheral blood, taken on day 0 of AZD1222 vaccination. The chain recombines TRBV7-2 with TRBJ1-1, with TRBD1 matching over 8 bases. The DNA of the CDR3 is TGTGCCAGCAGCTGGACCGGGACAGGTGCGAGAACTGAAGCTTTCTTT. It encodes CASSWTGTGARTEAFF.